This note documents a single T cell receptor (beta chain) sequence. Germline CDR1 SGHRS, CDR2 YFSETQ. CDR3 size: 16 residues. Trimming took 4 bases from V and 4 from J; bases not matched to a gene: 9. The data originate from a study of cytotoxic CD8 clonotypes in ibrutinib-treated CLL. Generated by immunoSEQ multiplex PCR, the TCRdb table keeps only in-frame clones and is missing some. The sample gives 160,000 or so clones, around nine tenths of which show up once; around 2.7% is in the top ten. The source was PBMCs, collected at disease progression, from a patient treated with ibrutinib. The clonotype comes from a human donor with chronic lymphocytic leukemia. This chain links TRBV5-1 with TRBJ2-7; 12 nucleotides line up with TRBD1. CDR3: CASSPGQGALRYEQYF. The CDR3 DNA reads as TGCGCCAGCAGCCCGGGACAGGGGGCGCTAAGGTACGAGCAGTACTTC.